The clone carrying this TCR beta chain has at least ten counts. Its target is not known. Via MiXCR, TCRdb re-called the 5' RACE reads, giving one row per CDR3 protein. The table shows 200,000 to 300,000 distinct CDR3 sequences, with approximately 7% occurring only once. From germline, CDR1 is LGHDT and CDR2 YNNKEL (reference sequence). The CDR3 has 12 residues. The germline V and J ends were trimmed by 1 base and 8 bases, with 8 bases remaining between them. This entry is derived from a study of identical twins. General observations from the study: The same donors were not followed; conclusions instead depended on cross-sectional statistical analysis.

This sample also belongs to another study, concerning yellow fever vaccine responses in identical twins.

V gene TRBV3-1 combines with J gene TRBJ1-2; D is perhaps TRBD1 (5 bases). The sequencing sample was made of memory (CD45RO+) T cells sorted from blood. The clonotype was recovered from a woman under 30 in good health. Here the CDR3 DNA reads TGTGCCAGCAGCCAAGGGGGCGGAGGCTACACCTTC. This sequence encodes CASSQGGGGYTF.